Detailed here is one T cell receptor (beta chain). What it recognizes is unknown. The sample comes from a study of T cells in localized non-small cell lung cancer. Clones were sequenced by immunoSEQ multiplex PCR, and TCRdb holds only the in-frame ones, with some missing. The profile shows roughly 86,000 clones, 84% of them singletons. The ends were cut back, 2 bases at V and 7 bases at J, with 9 bases in the middle. CDR1 is SGHTA, CDR2 FQGTGA, per germline. The CDR3 runs to 13 residues. Study conclusions and caveats: Sequencing, confined to only one tumor region, leaves heterogeneity possible. An association was observed between higher blood T cell density and longer overall survival.

The chain joins TRBV7-3 to TRBJ1-3, with no clear D. The sample here was peripheral blood, taken before any cancer treatment. The receptor's source is a man aged 35 to 69 with stage I lung adenocarcinoma. CDR3 protein: CASSLGAGNTIYF. CDR3 coding DNA: TGTGCCAGCAGCTTAGGCGCGGGGAACACCATATATTTT.